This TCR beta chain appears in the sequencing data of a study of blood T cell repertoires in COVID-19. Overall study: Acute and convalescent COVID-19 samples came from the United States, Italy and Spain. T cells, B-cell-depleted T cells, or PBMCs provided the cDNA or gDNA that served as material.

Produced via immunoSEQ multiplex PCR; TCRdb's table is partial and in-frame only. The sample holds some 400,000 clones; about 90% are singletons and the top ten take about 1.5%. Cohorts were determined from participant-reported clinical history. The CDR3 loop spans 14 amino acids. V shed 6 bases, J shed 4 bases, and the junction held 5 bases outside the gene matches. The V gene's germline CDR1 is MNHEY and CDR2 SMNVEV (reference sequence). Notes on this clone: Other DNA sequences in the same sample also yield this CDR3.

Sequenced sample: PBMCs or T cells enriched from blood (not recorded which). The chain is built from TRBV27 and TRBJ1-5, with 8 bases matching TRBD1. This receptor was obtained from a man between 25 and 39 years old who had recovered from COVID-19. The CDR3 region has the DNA TGTGCCAGCAGCCAGGGGGCCGGGAATCAGCCCCAGCATTTT. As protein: CASSQGAGNQPQHF.